This TCR beta chain was sequenced in a study of cytomegalovirus exposure and HLA in healthy donors. The germline gives CDR1 SEHNR, CDR2 FQNEAQ (reference sequence). Trimming took 2 bases from V and 4 from J; bases not matched to a gene: 4. This CDR3 comprises 14 residues. About this clone itself: Its antigen remains unidentified.

Vbeta (60) and Jbeta (13) primers were used in the PCR. The assay was immunoSEQ multiplex PCR, and TCRdb's table has in-frame clones only and misses some. The sample lists around 130,000 clones, roughly 70% occurring once. Regarding the study as a whole: Cytomegalovirus status was reportedly diagnosed by the classifier with high specificity and sensitivity.

This sequence originates from a man under 40 in good health and CMV-seronegative. The sample taken for sequencing was PBMCs. The V call is TRBV7-9, the J call TRBJ1-1, with 7 positions matching TRBD1. This CDR3 is CASSLQGDGTEAFF. The CDR3 bases are TGTGCCAGCAGCTTACAGGGGGACGGCACTGAAGCTTTCTTT.